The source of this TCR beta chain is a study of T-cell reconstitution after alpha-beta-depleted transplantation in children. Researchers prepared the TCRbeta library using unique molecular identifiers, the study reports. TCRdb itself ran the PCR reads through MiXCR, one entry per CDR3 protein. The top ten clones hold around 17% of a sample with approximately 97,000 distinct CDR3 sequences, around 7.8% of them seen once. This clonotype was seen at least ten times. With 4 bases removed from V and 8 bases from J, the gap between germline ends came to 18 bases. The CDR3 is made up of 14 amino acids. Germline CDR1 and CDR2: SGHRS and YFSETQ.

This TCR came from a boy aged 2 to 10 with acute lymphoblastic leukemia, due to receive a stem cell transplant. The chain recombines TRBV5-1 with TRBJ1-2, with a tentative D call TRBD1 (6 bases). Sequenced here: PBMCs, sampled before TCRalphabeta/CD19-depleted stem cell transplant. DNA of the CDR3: TGCGCCAGCAGCCTGGATCGGGGGGCGCGGGGCTACACCTTC. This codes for CASSLDRGARGYTF.